This passage covers 30 T cell receptor beta chains from one sample sequenced in a study of CD8 T cells in Susac syndrome. The RNA, roughly 0.45 to 1 ug, was put through reverse transcription using random hexamers. One entry per CDR3 protein results from TCRdb running MiXCR on the immunoSEQ multiplex PCR reads. The sample holds around 180,000 distinct CDR3 sequences; approximately 94% are singletons and the top ten take 0.093%. The specimen was CD4+ T cells from PBMCs. The receptors were gathered from a human donor with multiple sclerosis.

This chain joins TRBV29-1 and TRBJ2-3; D gene uncertain. Germline CDR1 SQVTM, CDR2 ANQGSEA. Trimming took off 1 base at V and 0 bases at J, with 17 bases between the two ends. The CDR3 has 17 residues. The CDR3 DNA reads as TGCAGCGTTGAAGTTTTCCCTCTCTTTCTAAGCACAGATACGCAGTATTTT. Its protein product is CSVEVFPLFLSTDTQYF.

This chain joins TRBV23-1 and TRBJ1-1; 8 bases match TRBD1. TRBV23-1 is given ORF status, its function remaining uncertain. V shed 0 bases and J 4 bases; nucleotides not matched to a gene: 10. This CDR3 region has 17 residues. The CDR3 sequence: CASSQSRGRGRGTEAFF. The CDR3 bases are TGCGCCAGCAGTCAATCACGGGGCAGGGGGCGCGGCACTGAAGCTTTCTTT.

This chain connects TRBV4-2 to TRBJ2-3; D ambiguous. Per germline, CDR1 LGHNA and CDR2 YNFKEQ. V lost 2 bases and J 2 bases, leaving 14 bases between the germline ends. The CDR3 covers 16 residues. The CDR3 sequence: CASSQRIQRPTDTQYF. The CDR3 DNA follows: TGTGCCAGCAGCCAACGCATACAAAGGCCCACAGATACGCAGTATTTT.

This clonotype was found once. The chain is built from TRBV30 and TRBJ2-3; D is undetermined. Germline V gene sequence: CDR1 GTSNPN, CDR2 SVGIG (reference sequence). With 0 bases removed from V and 1 base from J, the gap between germline ends came to 8 bases. This CDR3 comprises 14 residues. The CDR3 DNA sequence: TGTGCCTGGAGTGTCCTCCACCGCACAGATACGCAGTATTTT. Translating gives CAWSVLHRTDTQYF.

The J gene is TRBJ2-1, the V gene TRBV7-9; TRBD1 matches 9 bases. V shed 4 bases and J 4 bases; nucleotides not matched to a gene: 11. The CDR3 consists of 17 residues. Germline values: CDR1 SEHNR, CDR2 FQNEAQ (reference sequence). The CDR3 nucleotides are TGTGCCAGCAGCTCCAAACCCCGGGACAGGGATTACAATGAGCAGTTCTTC. It is translated as CASSSKPRDRDYNEQFF.

The gene calls are TRBV20-1 and TRBJ2-3; 8 bases line up with TRBD2. Germline trimming cut 5 bases from V and 1 base from J; bases unmatched to any gene: 2. CDR1 and CDR2 (germline): DFQATT, SNEGSKA (reference sequence). This CDR3 contains 13 residues. The CDR3 loop is CSAGRGGTDTQYF. CDR3 in DNA: TGCAGTGCTGGGCGGGGGGGCACAGATACGCAGTATTTT.

The J gene is TRBJ1-2, the V gene TRBV13, with TRBD1 identical over 10 bases. This CDR3 comprises 16 residues. The J segment lost 4 bases and the V segment lost 2 bases, leaving 7 bases of the junction unmatched. The germline gives CDR1 PRHDT, CDR2 FYEKMQ (reference sequence). CDR3: CASSLPGTGAFYGYTF. In DNA form, the CDR3 reads TGTGCCAGCAGCTTACCGGGGACAGGGGCTTTCTATGGCTACACCTTC.

The V and J genes are TRBV29-1 and TRBJ2-3, with no clear D. This CDR3 is 14 amino acids long. Germline V gene data show CDR1 as SQVTM and CDR2 as ANQGSEA. The V gene lost 7 bases and the J gene lost 1 base, with 15 bases spanning the gap. The CDR3 region has the DNA TGCAGCGCTTGGTTAAGGTGGGGCACAGATACGCAGTATTTT. Translated: CSAWLRWGTDTQYF.

The chain has TRBV30 and TRBJ2-3; D not resolved. Germline values: CDR1 GTSNPN, CDR2 SVGIG (reference sequence). The CDR3 totals 12 residues. V gave up 2 bases and J gave up 7 bases, with 10 bases separating them. The CDR3 reads CAWSYTSYTQYF. For the CDR3, the DNA is TGTGCCTGGAGTTATACCTCGTATACGCAGTATTTT.

J is TRBJ1-5 and V is TRBV4-1, with D hard to call. In germline, CDR1 is MGHRA, CDR2 YSYEKL. V shed 2 bases and J shed 5 bases, with 13 bases lying between them. The length of the CDR3 is 15 residues. The CDR3 DNA is TGCGCCAGCAGCCAAAGCCCACAAATCGATCAGCCCCAGCATTTT. Translated, it gives CASSQSPQIDQPQHF.

Only one count was recorded for this clonotype. This chain's CDR3 is CATSDGDIYNEQFF. The CDR3 nucleotides read TGTGCCACCAGTGATGGGGACATTTACAATGAGCAGTTCTTC. The V and J genes are TRBV24-1 and TRBJ2-1; tentatively, D is TRBD1 (6 bases). CDR1 and CDR2 from the germline V gene are KGHDR and SFDVKD. The CDR3 spans 14 residues. The V end was cut by 3 bases, the J end by 4 bases, with 9 bases between.

The chain employs TRBV20-1 and TRBJ2-5; D is unresolved. CDR1 is DFQATT, CDR2 SNEGSKA, per germline (reference sequence). V was trimmed by 8 bases and J by 1 base, leaving 14 bases between them. The CDR3 is 13 residues long. CDR3 DNA: TGCAGTTGGGCAAGCCGGCTCCAAGAGACCCAGTACTTC. The encoded protein is CSWASRLQETQYF.

CDR3 in amino acids: CASSSDPKDTEAFF. CDR3 bases: TGCGCCAGCAGCTCGGACCCTAAGGACACTGAAGCTTTCTTT. The chain is built from TRBV5-1 and TRBJ1-1, with D hard to call. Trimming took 3 bases from V and 3 from J, leaving 12 bases between them. The length of the CDR3 is 14 residues. Germline loops: CDR1 SGHRS, CDR2 YFSETQ.

The CDR3 DNA is TGTGCCTGGACGAGAGGGGGCCCCTACAATGAGCAGTTCTTC. This sequence encodes CAWTRGGPYNEQFF. The chain employs TRBV30 and TRBJ2-1; 7 bases agree with TRBD1. The CDR3 is 14 residues long. J gave up 2 bases and V 4 bases, and 5 bases lay outside the gene matches. Germline CDR1 and CDR2: GTSNPN and SVGIG (reference sequence).

The chain carries TRBV30 and TRBJ1-2, with 8 bases aligning to TRBD1. CDR1 GTSNPN and CDR2 SVGIG come from the germline V gene (reference sequence). V shed 4 bases and J 4 bases; nucleotides not matched to a gene: 5. The CDR3 has 13 amino acids. CDR3 loop: CAWIRGPFYGYTF. As DNA, the CDR3 is TGTGCCTGGATCAGGGGGCCCTTCTATGGCTACACCTTC.

J is TRBJ1-1 and V is TRBV4-2; unclear D gene. This CDR3 spans 15 amino acids. Deletions cut 1 base from V and 2 bases from J, with 11 bases between. Germline loops: CDR1 LGHNA, CDR2 YNFKEQ. The CDR3 region is CASSQGTLTNTEAFF. The CDR3 DNA is TGTGCCAGCAGCCAAGGTACCCTTACTAACACTGAAGCTTTCTTT.

J is TRBJ2-7 and V is TRBV12-3 or TRBV12-4, with D perhaps assigned TRBD1 or TRBD2 (5 bases each). The CDR3 length is 15 residues. V lost 5 bases and J lost 4, with 18 bases in between. The CDR3 spells CASSPEEAGRYEQYF. DNA for the CDR3: TGTGCCAGCAGTCCGGAGGAGGCAGGGCGTTACGAGCAGTACTTC.

CDR3 bases: TGCAGTGCAAGACAGGACGCGAACACTGAAGCTTTCTTT. Its translation is CSARQDANTEAFF. The chain combines TRBV20-1 with TRBJ1-1; D possibly corresponds to TRBD1 (6 bases). This CDR3 has 13 amino acids. The V and J ends lost 6 bases and 1 base respectively, with 12 bases between them. Looked up from germline, CDR1 is DFQATT and CDR2 is SNEGSKA (reference sequence).

The rearrangement joins TRBV9 to TRBJ2-7, with a possible D match to TRBD1 (7 bases). In germline, CDR1 is SGDLS, CDR2 YYNGEE. There are 15 residues in the CDR3. V was shortened by 4 bases and J by 4 bases, with 18 bases between the two germline ends. The CDR3 region is CASSKVGGGDYEQYF. The DNA of the CDR3 is TGTGCCAGCAGCAAGGTCGGAGGGGGCGATTACGAGCAGTACTTC.

CDR3 sequence reads: CASSALPTGGLQYF. CDR3 bases: TGTGCCAGCAGTGCATTACCGACAGGGGGCTTGCAGTACTTC. This sequence joins TRBV25-1 and TRBJ2-7, with TRBD1 matching over 10 bases. J was trimmed by 9 bases and V by 4 bases; bases with no gene match: 9. The germline V gene has CDR1 MGHDK and CDR2 SYGVNS. This CDR3 is 14 amino acids long.

V usage is TRBV30 and J usage is TRBJ2-1, with 9 positions matching TRBD1. CDR3 length: 13 residues. The germline V gene encodes CDR1 GTSNPN and CDR2 SVGIG (reference sequence). V was clipped by 4 bases and J by 7 bases; unmatched bases: 5. The CDR3 here is CAWTGTGPNEQFF. DNA for the CDR3: TGTGCCTGGACCGGGACAGGGCCAAATGAGCAGTTCTTC.

The CDR3 loop reads CASSFRGGRENTEAFF. The DNA for the CDR3 is TGTGCCAGCAGCTTCCGCGGGGGTAGGGAGAACACTGAAGCTTTCTTT. The chain couples TRBV3-1 to TRBJ1-1, with a possible D match to TRBD1 (5 bases). The CDR3 is made up of 16 amino acids. Germline lookup yields CDR1 LGHDT and CDR2 YNNKEL (reference sequence). V lost 5 bases and J 1 base, leaving 17 bases between the germline ends.

The rearrangement joins TRBV20-1 to TRBJ1-1, with TRBD1 matching 9 bases. The CDR3 contains 15 residues. The germline V gene encodes CDR1 DFQATT and CDR2 SNEGSKA (reference sequence). Germline trimming cut 2 bases from V and 11 bases from J; bases unmatched to any gene: 15. The CDR3 here is CSARLPGTGTLGAFF. Written as DNA, the CDR3 is TGCAGTGCTAGACTCCCCGGGACAGGGACCCTGGGGGCTTTCTTT.

V and J are TRBV12-3 or TRBV12-4 and TRBJ1-4; D is unclear. The CDR3 extends over 14 amino acids. Trimming pared 1 base from V and 8 bases from J, leaving 11 bases between. CDR3 residues: CASSLEGVREKLFF. CDR3 nucleotides: TGTGCCAGCAGTTTAGAGGGAGTCCGCGAAAAACTGTTTTTT.

The chain recombines TRBV27 with TRBJ2-2; 9 bases agree with TRBD2. The junction had 2 bases not matched to a gene; V was cut back by 5 bases and J by 1 base. Germline V gene data show CDR1 as MNHEY and CDR2 as SMNVEV (reference sequence). This CDR3 has 15 amino acids. CDR3 DNA sequence: TGTGCCAGCAGTCGACTAGCGGTGAACACCGGGGAGCTGTTTTTT. Its translation is CASSRLAVNTGELFF.

DNA of the CDR3: TGTGCCAGCAGCCCAAAGACAGGGACATACACCAGTAATGAGCAGTTCTTC. Amino acids: CASSPKTGTYTSNEQFF. The V and J genes are TRBV7-9 and TRBJ2-1; 7 bases match TRBD1. This CDR3 is 17 amino acids long. The J segment lost 7 bases and the V segment lost 5 bases, leaving 17 bases of the junction unmatched. The germline CDR1 and CDR2 sequences are SEHNR and FQNEAQ (reference sequence).

The V and J genes are TRBV5-1 and TRBJ2-1; D call uncertain. Per germline, CDR1 SGHRS and CDR2 YFSETQ. This CDR3 region has 13 residues. Deletions cut 0 bases from V and 9 bases from J, with 10 bases between. CDR3 nucleotide sequence: TGCGCCAGCAGCTTGGTAGTTTCGAGTGAGCAGTTCTTC. This translates into CASSLVVSSEQFF.

This clonotype has a single count. The chain links TRBV18 to TRBJ2-3, with D possibly being TRBD1 or TRBD2 (5 bases each). From germline, CDR1 is KGHSH and CDR2 LQKENI. V was cut by 4 bases and J by 5 bases, with 19 bases left in between. The CDR3 totals 16 residues. CDR3 bases: TGTGCCAGCTCACTTCGGGACGTCCATGTGGGAGATACGCAGTATTTT. This sequence encodes CASSLRDVHVGDTQYF. Looking up the rest from reference TRBV18 and TRBJ2-3 gives the full variable domain: NAGVMQNPRHLVRRRGQEARLRCSPMKGHSHVYWYRQLPEEGLKFMVYLQKENIIDESGMPKERFSAEFPKEGPSILRIQQVVRGDSAAYFCASSLRDVHVGDTQYFGPGTRLTVL.

The rearrangement uses TRBV12-3 or TRBV12-4 and TRBJ1-5; D perhaps matches TRBD1 (6 bases). The CDR3 consists of 14 residues. With 6 bases removed from V and 3 bases from J, the gap between germline ends came to 12 bases. The CDR3 DNA is TGTGCCAGCAGGCAACAGGGCTTCAATCAGCCCCAGCATTTT. Its translation: CASRQQGFNQPQHF.

V gene TRBV29-1 combines with J gene TRBJ2-7; tentatively, D is TRBD1 (6 bases). The V gene lost 4 bases and the J gene lost 4 bases, with 8 bases spanning the gap. Germline lookup yields CDR1 SQVTM and CDR2 ANQGSEA. The CDR3 runs to 11 residues. This CDR3 reads CSVGDMYEQYF. The CDR3 DNA reads TGCAGCGTTGGGGACATGTACGAGCAGTACTTC.